This section outlines one TCR beta chain sequence together with its context. V lost 4 bases, J lost 5 bases, and 3 bases stayed unmatched. Germline V gives CDR1 MNHNS, CDR2 SASEGT. The CDR3 contains 14 residues. Method: immunoSEQ multiplex PCR; TCRdb's copy keeps in-frame clones and lacks some. The sample has 90,000 to 130,000 clones, approximately 85% seen once. These data belong to a study of cytomegalovirus exposure and HLA in healthy donors. Separate from the approximately 670-subject first cohort was the approximately 120-subject validation cohort, to which the donors belonged. The source of this sequence is a woman under 30 in good health and CMV-seronegative. The specimen was PBMCs. The chain couples TRBV6-1 to TRBJ2-1; 9 bases align to TRBD2. This CDR3 reads CASSGLAGNNEQFF. The DNA of the CDR3 is TGTGCCAGCAGTGGGCTAGCGGGGAACAATGAGCAGTTCTTC.